The 27 T cell receptor beta chains presented below share a single source sample, sequenced in a study of identical twins. TCRdb re-called the 5' RACE reads with MiXCR, one entry per CDR3 protein. The data show 200,000 to 300,000 distinct CDR3 sequences, with 6% to 8% seen just once and over 5% held by the top ten. These data were also reused for a study on yellow fever vaccine responses in identical twins.

The sample consisted of CD8+ T cells sorted from blood. The receptors shown here come from a woman aged 18-29 years in good health.

In this sample, this clonotype turned up many times. The rearrangement joins TRBV7-9 to TRBJ2-7; tentatively, D is TRBD1 (5 bases). V lost 2 bases to trimming and J lost 1 base, with 9 bases between them. CDR3 length: 14 residues. From germline, CDR1 is SEHNR and CDR2 FQNEAQ (reference sequence). The CDR3 coding sequence is TGTGCCAGCAGCTTACTTGACAGATCCTACGAGCAGTACTTC. This gives the protein CASSLLDRSYEQYF.

This clonotype appeared many times. The chain combines TRBV27 with TRBJ2-7, with a tentative D call TRBD2 (6 bases). Per the germline V gene, CDR1 is MNHEY and CDR2 is SMNVEV (reference sequence). The CDR3 is 17 amino acids. V was trimmed by 5 bases and J by 1 base, leaving 21 bases between them. DNA of the CDR3: TGTGCCAGCAGTCCACTAGACAGACTAGACCTATCCTACGAGCAGTACTTC. Translation: CASSPLDRLDLSYEQYF.

This clonotype appeared a few times. The genes are TRBV9 and TRBJ2-7, with D perhaps matching TRBD2 (6 bases). Germline V CDR1 and CDR2: SGDLS, YYNGEE. CDR3 length: 16 amino acids. Between the trimmed V and J ends, which lost 3 bases and 4 bases, there was a span of 20 bases. CDR3 loop: CASSDSVGSGSYEQYF. CDR3 bases: TGTGCCAGCAGCGACTCGGTGGGTTCCGGGAGTTACGAGCAGTACTTC.

This clonotype was found a few times. The chain carries TRBV12-3 or TRBV12-4 and TRBJ2-7; 8 bases map to TRBD1. CDR3 size: 15 residues. V lost 5 bases, J lost 5 bases, and 11 bases stayed unmatched. The CDR3 DNA sequence: TGTGCCAGCAGTCCCCCGGGCAGGGGGCGAGACGAGCAGTACTTC. Its translation: CASSPPGRGRDEQYF.

This clonotype has a handful of counts. The chain is built from TRBV12-3 or TRBV12-4 and TRBJ2-3; 7 bases are a match to TRBD2. Trimming at V came to 3 bases and at J to 6 bases, leaving 9 bases not matched to a gene. The CDR3 sequence is 15 residues long. CDR3 nucleotides: TGTGCCAGCAGTTTTGGGGGAGGGACGGGGGATACGCAGTATTTT. Protein sequence: CASSFGGGTGDTQYF.

In this sample, this clonotype turned up many times. The chain combines TRBV12-3 or TRBV12-4 with TRBJ2-1, with D possibly TRBD2 on 5 matching bases. The CDR3 loop spans 13 amino acids. Deletions cut 6 bases from V and 2 bases from J, with 8 bases between. CDR3 loop: CASRLVAYNEQFF. As DNA, the CDR3 is TGTGCCAGCAGACTAGTAGCCTACAATGAGCAGTTCTTC.

This clonotype was seen repeatedly, ten times or more. The V gene is TRBV7-7, the J gene TRBJ2-3, with TRBD1 matching over 8 bases. This CDR3 region has 14 residues. V lost 3 bases, J lost 3 bases, and 2 bases stayed unmatched. CDR1 is SSHAT and CDR2 is FNYEAQ in the germline V gene (reference sequence). CDR3 in amino acids: CASSLRTGTDTQYF. DNA for the CDR3: TGTGCCAGCAGCTTGCGGACAGGGACAGATACGCAGTATTTT. The full variable domain, its missing parts supplied by reference TRBV7-7 and TRBJ2-3, is GAGVSQSPRYKVTKRGQDVTLRCDPISSHATLYWYQQALGQGPEFLTYFNYEAQPDKSGLPSDRFSAERPEGSISTLTIQRTEQRDSAMYRCASSLRTGTDTQYFGPGTRLTVL.

This clonotype was recorded many times. V and J are TRBV2 and TRBJ1-4; 7 bases agree with TRBD1. The V gene end was trimmed by 5 bases and the J gene end by 3 bases; junction bases not matched to a gene: 9. Germline V lookup: CDR1 SNHLY, CDR2 FYNNEI. This CDR3 contains 16 residues. The CDR3 region is CASSPREGAANEKLFF. CDR3 coding DNA: TGTGCCAGCAGTCCCCGAGAGGGGGCGGCTAATGAAAAACTGTTTTTT. The complete variable domain, with remaining parts taken from reference TRBV2 and TRBJ1-4, reads EPEVTQTPSHQVTQMGQEVILRCVPISNHLYFYWYRQILGQKVEFLVSFYNNEISEKSEIFDDQFSVERPDGSNFTLKIRSTKLEDSAMYFCASSPREGAANEKLFFGSGTQLSVL.

The chain employs TRBV7-2 and TRBJ2-1; possibly TRBD2 for D (5 bases). CDR1 and CDR2 from the germline V gene are SGHTA and FQGNSA. CDR3 length: 14 residues. Trimming stripped 5 bases from V and 3 bases from J, with 11 bases between. CDR3: CASSRLRGYNEQFF. CDR3 nucleotide sequence: TGTGCCAGCAGCCGACTCCGGGGCTACAATGAGCAGTTCTTC. The whole variable domain, remainder taken from reference TRBV7-2 and TRBJ2-1, is GAGVSQSPSNKVTEKGKDVELRCDPISGHTALYWYRQSLGQGLEFLIYFQGNSAPDKSGLPSDRFSAERTGGSVSTLTIQRTQQEDSAVYLCASSRLRGYNEQFFGPGTRLTVL.

This clonotype was picked up many times. The chain carries TRBV9 and TRBJ2-1; 10 bases are shared with TRBD2. With V trimmed by 2 bases and J by 4 bases, 3 bases remained unmatched. Germline V gene sequence: CDR1 SGDLS, CDR2 YYNGEE. The CDR3 totals 15 residues. DNA for the CDR3: TGTGCCAGCAGCGTCGGACTAGCGGCTTACAATGAGCAGTTCTTC. Its translation: CASSVGLAAYNEQFF.

This chain links TRBV4-1 with TRBJ1-5; D ambiguous. The germline CDR1 and CDR2 sequences are MGHRA and YSYEKL. The CDR3 is 16 amino acids. V was shortened by 1 base and J by 4 bases, with 14 bases between the two germline ends. Here the CDR3 DNA reads TGCGCCAGCAGCCAAGTCGAGGGAGATGTGAATCAGCCCCAGCATTTT. The encoded protein is CASSQVEGDVNQPQHF.

This chain connects TRBV9 to TRBJ2-1, with TRBD1 matching 7 bases. Per the germline V gene, CDR1 is SGDLS and CDR2 is YYNGEE. Germline trimming cut 4 bases from V and 14 bases from J; bases unmatched to any gene: 3. This CDR3 spans 10 amino acids. The CDR3 protein is CASSPQGEFF. The CDR3, as DNA: TGTGCCAGCAGCCCGCAGGGGGAGTTCTTC.

This clonotype has ten or more counts. The chain uses TRBV12-3 or TRBV12-4 and TRBJ2-3, with a weak D call TRBD2 (8 bases). V dropped 6 bases and J dropped 2 bases, with 12 bases sitting between them. This CDR3 has 14 residues. Here the CDR3 reads CASSGRGPTDTQYF. The CDR3 DNA is TGTGCCAGCAGCGGGAGGGGGCCCACAGATACGCAGTATTTT.

In its sample, this clonotype was seen a few times. CDR3 in amino acids: CASSAGQSEAFF. The CDR3 DNA follows: TGTGCCAGCAGCGCTGGACAGTCCGAAGCTTTCTTT. This rearrangement joins TRBV7-9 to TRBJ1-1, with D maybe TRBD1 (6 bases). The CDR3 covers 12 residues. Trimming left V 5 bases short and J 8 bases short, with 12 bases between. CDR1 SEHNR and CDR2 FQNEAQ come from the germline V gene (reference sequence).

This clonotype was seen a handful of times. The chain uses TRBV27 and TRBJ2-5; TRBD2 agrees at 8 bases. V shed 5 bases and J 10 bases; nucleotides not matched to a gene: 9. CDR1 and CDR2 (germline): MNHEY, SMNVEV (reference sequence). The CDR3 is made up of 13 amino acids. Here the CDR3 reads CASSPTSVPIQYF. In DNA, the CDR3 is TGTGCCAGCAGTCCGACTAGCGTCCCGATCCAGTACTTC.

This clonotype was observed many times. V is TRBV13 and J is TRBJ2-7; TRBD2 agrees at 12 bases. V lost 6 bases to trimming and J lost 3 bases; unmatched junction nucleotides: 3. Germline CDR1 PRHDT, CDR2 FYEKMQ (reference sequence). The CDR3 covers 14 residues. The CDR3 spells CASRKTSGSYEQYF. The CDR3 nucleotides read TGTGCCAGCAGAAAGACTAGCGGGAGCTACGAGCAGTACTTC.

This clonotype came up a few times. The V call is TRBV15, the J call TRBJ1-4; 9 positions agree with TRBD1. The V and J ends lost 3 bases and 8 bases, in that order; junction bases with no gene match: 7. This CDR3 spans 15 amino acids. The germline CDR1 and CDR2 sequences are LNHNV and YYDKDF (reference sequence). The CDR3 sequence is CATSSTGTGSEKLFF. The CDR3 coding sequence is TGTGCCACCAGCAGCACCGGGACAGGGTCCGAAAAACTGTTTTTT.

This clonotype has more than one count but fewer than ten. This chain joins TRBV7-3 and TRBJ2-7; a possible D gene is TRBD2 (5 bases). Germline V gene sequence: CDR1 SGHTA, CDR2 FQGTGA. The V end lost 4 bases, the J end lost 6 bases, and 22 bases lay between the germline ends. This CDR3 region has 16 residues. This CDR3 is CASSSPGRARRPEQYF. CDR3 nucleotides: TGTGCCAGCAGCTCCCCTGGTCGGGCGCGGAGGCCCGAGCAGTACTTC.

At least ten counts were recorded for this clonotype. The rearrangement links TRBV29-1 to TRBJ2-7, with TRBD2 identical over 7 bases. This CDR3 region has 14 residues. The germline CDR1 and CDR2 sequences are SQVTM and ANQGSEA. Trimming took 0 bases from V and 4 from J; bases not matched to a gene: 6. The CDR3 is CSVEDRERDYEQYF. CDR3 DNA: TGCAGCGTTGAAGATCGAGAGCGGGATTACGAGCAGTACTTC.

This clonotype occurred a few times. The V call is TRBV6-2 or TRBV6-3, the J call TRBJ2-1, with 8 bases identical to TRBD1. The J segment lost 4 bases and the V segment lost 5 bases, leaving 13 bases of the junction unmatched. The CDR3 contains 17 residues. The V gene's germline CDR1 is MNHEY and CDR2 SVGEGT. The CDR3 is CASSPTGGDPSYNEQFF. The CDR3 DNA reads TGTGCCAGCAGTCCAACAGGGGGTGACCCTTCTTACAATGAGCAGTTCTTC.

This clonotype was found a few times. The chain joins TRBV7-8 to TRBJ2-2; no definite D call. Trimming cost V 5 bases and J 1 base, with 11 bases left between them. This CDR3 comprises 15 residues. Germline CDR1 is SGHVS and CDR2 is FQNEAQ. The CDR3 protein is CASSGRVGNTGELFF. The CDR3 coding sequence is TGTGCCAGCAGCGGTCGCGTGGGGAACACCGGGGAGCTGTTTTTT.

This clonotype has ten or more counts. The V call is TRBV7-9, the J call TRBJ1-5; TRBD1 matches 8 bases. Per germline, CDR1 SEHNR and CDR2 FQNEAQ (reference sequence). This CDR3 is built from 15 residues. J was trimmed by 7 bases and V by 5 bases; bases with no gene match: 10. The CDR3 DNA follows: TGTGCCAGCAGCCCAGGACAGGGAGTACGACAGCCCCAGCATTTT. It encodes CASSPGQGVRQPQHF.

This clonotype was picked up many times. The CDR3 here is CATTIDVNYGYTF. The CDR3 coding sequence is TGTGCCACGACCATCGATGTCAACTATGGCTACACCTTC. The chain recombines TRBV10-3 with TRBJ1-2; no definite D call. V shed 10 bases and J shed 2 bases, with 14 bases lying between them. This CDR3 spans 13 amino acids. Per germline, CDR1 ENHRY and CDR2 SYGVKD.

This clonotype was detected many times. The chain couples TRBV12-3 or TRBV12-4 to TRBJ2-7; 7 bases agree with TRBD2. This CDR3 has 14 amino acids. J lost 4 bases, V lost 6 bases, and 9 bases had no gene match. CDR3: CASRLGGSTYEQYF. The CDR3 coding sequence is TGTGCCAGCAGATTGGGCGGGAGCACTTACGAGCAGTACTTC.

This clonotype was picked up a small number of times. The chain joins TRBV7-9 to TRBJ1-5; D is unclear. The CDR3 sequence is 15 residues long. The V gene's germline CDR1 is SEHNR and CDR2 FQNEAQ (reference sequence). Trimming pared 1 base from V and 5 bases from J, leaving 12 bases between. The CDR3 DNA reads TGTGCCAGCAGCTTAGATTCGGGGTCTTATCAGCCCCAGCATTTT. It yields the protein CASSLDSGSYQPQHF. Complete variable domain (other parts from reference TRBV7-9 and TRBJ1-5): DTGVSQNPRHKITKRGQNVTFRCDPISEHNRLYWYRQTLGQGPEFLTYFQNEAQLEKSRLLSDRFSAERPKGSFSTLEIQRTEQGDSAMYLCASSLDSGSYQPQHFGDGTRLSIL.

This clonotype was counted at least ten times. The chain recombines TRBV5-5 with TRBJ1-5, with D maybe TRBD1 (5 bases). V lost 5 bases and J 5 bases, leaving 14 bases between the germline ends. The CDR3 contains 14 residues. Germline V gene data show CDR1 as SGHKS and CDR2 as YYEKEE (reference sequence). The CDR3 spells CASSPTSGYQPQHF. The CDR3 nucleotides read TGTGCCAGCAGTCCAACGTCAGGGTATCAGCCCCAGCATTTT. Looking up the rest from reference TRBV5-5 and TRBJ1-5 gives the full variable domain: DAGVTQSPTHLIKTRGQQVTLRCSPISGHKSVSWYQQVLGQGPQFIFQYYEKEERGRGNFPDRFSARQFPNYSSELNVNALLLGDSALYLCASSPTSGYQPQHFGDGTRLSIL.

The CDR3 region is CASSYSGANVLTF. CDR3 DNA: TGTGCCAGCAGTTACTCTGGGGCCAACGTCCTGACTTTC. The V and J genes are TRBV6-6 and TRBJ2-6, with D uncertain. This CDR3 contains 13 residues. V lost 0 bases to trimming and J lost 3 bases, with 0 bases between them. Per germline, CDR1 MNHNY and CDR2 SVGAGI (reference sequence).